These T cell receptor beta chains were read from a single sample in a study of blood T cell repertoires in COVID-19. Assay used: immunoSEQ multiplex PCR; TCRdb lists only in-frame clones, some missing. Seen here are about 180,000 clones, roughly nine tenths observed once, and the top ten hold 2.5% to 3.5%. Sequenced material: peripheral blood. These receptors all stem from a young woman with active or convalescent COVID-19. Both conserved end residues are part of each CDR3. The D gene is left open where the match is weak. A row's size may be missing; if present it is once, few, many or a size class.

d_gene,abundance,v_gene,j_gene,CDR3nt,CDR3aa
NA,NA,TRBV27,TRBJ2-1,TGTGCCAGCAGTTTATCGATCCCAGATTCCTCCTACAATGAGCAGTTCTTC,CASSLSIPDSSYNEQFF
NA,NA,TRBV2,TRBJ1-6,TGTGCCAGCAGTGAAGCCAGGACAGTTTATAATTCACCCCTCCACTTT,CASSEARTVYNSPLHF
NA,NA,TRBV7-6,TRBJ2-7,TGTGCCAGCAGCTGGGGGGACAGTTCCTACGAGCAGTACTTC,CASSWGDSSYEQYF
NA,NA,TRBV28,TRBJ2-5,TGTGCCAGCAGTCTATCCGGACTTCTGTACCAAGAGACCCAGTACTTC,CASSLSGLLYQETQYF
NA,few,TRBV5-1,TRBJ1-1,TGCGCCAGCAGCTTTACTGAGGATAACACTGAAGCTTTCTTT,CASSFTEDNTEAFF
NA,NA,TRBV21-1,TRBJ1-1,TGTGCCAGCAGCAAGGGGGCCTTGGACACTGAAGCTTTCTTT,CASSKGALDTEAFF
TRBD1,NA,TRBV5-4,TRBJ2-6,TGTGCCAGCAGCACCTGGGACAGGGACGGCAACGTCCTGACTTTC,CASSTWDRDGNVLTF
NA,NA,TRBV27,TRBJ2-5,TGTGCCAGCAGTTTCCACGACAGGCTCCAAGAGACCCAGTACTTC,CASSFHDRLQETQYF
TRBD1,NA,TRBV18,TRBJ1-4,TGTGCCAGCTCACCGGCAGGGGGCCGGGAAAAACTGTTTTTT,CASSPAGGREKLFF
TRBD1,NA,TRBV28,TRBJ2-7,TGTGTAATACAGGGGTTAAACTACGAGCAGTACTTC,CVIQGLNYEQYF
NA,once,TRBV28,TRBJ1-1,TGTGCCAGCAACACTCAGGGGATGAACACTGAAGCTTTCTTT,CASNTQGMNTEAFF
TRBD1,NA,TRBV7-9,TRBJ1-1,TGTGCCAGCAGCTTATCCTCTCAGGGGGGAACTGAAGCTTTCTTT,CASSLSSQGGTEAFF
NA,NA,TRBV4-1,TRBJ1-2,TGCGCCAGCAGCCAAACTTCTGGGGGCGGTCACTATGGCTACACCTTC,CASSQTSGGGHYGYTF
NA,NA,TRBV18,TRBJ2-1,TGTGCCAGCTCACCCGGGACGGGGGTCTACAATGAGCAGTTCTTC,CASSPGTGVYNEQFF
NA,NA,TRBV10-3,TRBJ2-1,TGTGCCATCAGTGATATAGCGGATGCCTACAATGAGCAGTTCTTC,CAISDIADAYNEQFF
TRBD1,NA,TRBV19,TRBJ1-2,TGTGCCAGTAGTATAGAAAGGACAGGGTACTATGGCTACACCTTC,CASSIERTGYYGYTF
TRBD1,NA,TRBV5-1,TRBJ2-1,TGCGCCAGCAGCTCACAGGGGACTGAGCAGTTCTTC,CASSSQGTEQFF
NA,once,TRBV28,TRBJ1-5,TGTGCCAGCAGTTTAAGCGCACCCATCCAGCCCCAGCATTTT,CASSLSAPIQPQHF
TRBD1,NA,TRBV12-3/TRBV12-4,TRBJ2-7,TGTGCCAGCAGTCCTGACAGGGACGAGCAGTACTTC,CASSPDRDEQYF
TRBD2,NA,TRBV4-2,TRBJ2-6,TGTGCCAGCAGCCGCGTGGGACTAGCGGGAGGGCTCGTCTCTGGGGCCAACGTCCTGACTTTC,CASSRVGLAGGLVSGANVLTF
TRBD1,NA,TRBV6-1,TRBJ1-2,TGTGCCAGCAGTGACCCGACAGGGAACTATGGCTACACCTTC,CASSDPTGNYGYTF
TRBD1,NA,TRBV10-3,TRBJ1-1,TGTGCCATCAGTGATTCACAGGGGGGCAACACTGAAGCTTTCTTT,CAISDSQGGNTEAFF
TRBD1,NA,TRBV27,TRBJ2-5,TGTGCCAGCAGTTTAATCGGACAGGGGAAAGAGACCCAGTACTTC,CASSLIGQGKETQYF